This T cell receptor beta chain originates from a study of CD4 T cells in relation to SARS-CoV-2 and coronaviruses. Clones were read by immunoSEQ multiplex PCR, and TCRdb kept only the in-frame ones, dropping some. The profile covers around 65,000 clones, with about 87% appearing a single time and about 1.6% taken by the ten largest. This CDR3 comprises 15 residues. Trimming removed 1 base from V and 2 bases from J; junction bases left unmatched: 3. Germline values: CDR1 SGHAT, CDR2 FQDESV (reference sequence). The unexposed donors gave CD4+ T cells in about 2011-2019, prior to COVID-19. The chain employs TRBV11-1 and TRBJ2-5; the match to TRBD1 covers 8 bases. The sequencing sample was made of memory CD4+ T cells from PBMCs. The sequence came from a human donor in good health. The CDR3 sequence is CASSLGTGFQETQYF. CDR3 DNA: TGTGCCAGCAGCTTAGGGACAGGGTTTCAAGAGACCCAGTACTTC.